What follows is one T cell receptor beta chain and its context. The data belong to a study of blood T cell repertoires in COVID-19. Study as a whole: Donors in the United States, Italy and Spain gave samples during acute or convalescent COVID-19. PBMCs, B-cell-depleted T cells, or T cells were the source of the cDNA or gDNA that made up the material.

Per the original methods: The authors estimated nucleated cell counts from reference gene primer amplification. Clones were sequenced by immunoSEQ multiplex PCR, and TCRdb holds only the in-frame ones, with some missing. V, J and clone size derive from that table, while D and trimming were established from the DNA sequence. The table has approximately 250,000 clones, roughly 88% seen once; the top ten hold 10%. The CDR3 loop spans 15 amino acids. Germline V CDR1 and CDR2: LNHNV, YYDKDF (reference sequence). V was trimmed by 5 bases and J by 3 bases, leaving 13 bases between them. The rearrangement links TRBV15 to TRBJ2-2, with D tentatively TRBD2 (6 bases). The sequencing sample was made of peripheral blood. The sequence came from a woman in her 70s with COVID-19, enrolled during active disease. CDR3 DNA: TGTGCCACCAGCTCGTACCAGCGGGACACCGGGGAGCTGTTTTTT. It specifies CATSSYQRDTGELFF.